The T cell receptor beta chain under discussion was sequenced for a study of cytomegalovirus exposure and HLA in healthy donors. General study findings and limits: Cytomegalovirus association was listed for around 170 TCR beta chains. A later analysis found TCR association rates differed by HLA locus, highest for DRB1 and lowest for HLA-C.

On this clone itself: Its matching antigen is unknown.

The PCR employed 60 Vbeta primers together with 13 Jbeta primers. Clones were read by immunoSEQ multiplex PCR, and TCRdb kept only the in-frame ones, dropping some. The sample has some 95,000 clones; roughly 76% are singletons. This CDR3 is 15 amino acids long. Germline CDR1 MNHNY, CDR2 SVGAGI (reference sequence). J gave up 3 bases and V 5 bases, and 6 bases lay outside the gene matches. The origin of this receptor is a female donor in good health and CMV-seronegative. Sequenced input: PBMCs. This sequence joins TRBV6-6 and TRBJ2-7, with 11 bases that match TRBD1. The chain's CDR3 is CASSPMDRGHYEQYF. The CDR3 nucleotides read TGTGCCAGCAGTCCTATGGACAGGGGGCACTACGAGCAGTACTTC.